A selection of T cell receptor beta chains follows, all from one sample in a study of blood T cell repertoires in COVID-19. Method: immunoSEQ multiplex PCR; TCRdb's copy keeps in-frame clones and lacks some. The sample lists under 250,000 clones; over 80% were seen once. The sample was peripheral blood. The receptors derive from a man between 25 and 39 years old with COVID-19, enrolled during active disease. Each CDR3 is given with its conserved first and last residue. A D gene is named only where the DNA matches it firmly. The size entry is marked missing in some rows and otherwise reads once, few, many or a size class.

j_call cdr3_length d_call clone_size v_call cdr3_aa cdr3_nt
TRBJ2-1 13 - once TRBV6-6 CATSGFSYNEQFF TGTGCCACCTCGGGTTTCTCCTACAATGAGCAGTTCTTC
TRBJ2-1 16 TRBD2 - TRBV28 CASSLYSGRGPRGQFF TGTGCCAGCAGTTTATATAGCGGGAGGGGCCCACGGGGGCAGTTCTTC
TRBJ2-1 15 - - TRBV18 CASSPPRSGGDEQFF TGTGCCAGCTCACCACCAAGGTCGGGGGGCGATGAGCAGTTCTTC
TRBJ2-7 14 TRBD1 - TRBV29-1 CSVEPGQGGREQYF TGCAGCGTGGAACCGGGACAGGGGGGTCGGGAGCAGTACTTC
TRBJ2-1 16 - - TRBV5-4 CASTKRTRGAYNEQFF TGTGCCAGCACCAAAAGGACGCGCGGGGCGTACAATGAGCAGTTCTTC
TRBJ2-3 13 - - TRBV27 CASSLNREDTQYF TGTGCCAGCAGTCTTAACAGGGAGGATACGCAGTATTTT
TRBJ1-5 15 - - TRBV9 CASSVAAGLNQPQHF TGTGCCAGCAGCGTAGCGGCAGGGCTCAATCAGCCCCAGCATTTT
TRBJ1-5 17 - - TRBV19 CASSIDQRERSNQPQHF TGTGCCAGTAGTATAGATCAGAGGGAAAGAAGCAATCAGCCCCAGCATTTT
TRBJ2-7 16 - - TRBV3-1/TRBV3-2 CASSLGRDTSFYEQYF TGTGCCAGCAGCCTCGGCCGGGACACGAGTTTCTACGAGCAGTACTTC
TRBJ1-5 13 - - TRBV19 CASRDSLYQPQHF TGTGCCAGTAGGGACAGCCTTTATCAGCCCCAGCATTTT
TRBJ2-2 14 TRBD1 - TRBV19 CASLGQGNTGELFF TGTGCCAGTTTAGGACAGGGGAACACCGGGGAGCTGTTTTTT
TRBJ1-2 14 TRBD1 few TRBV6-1 CASSEQWTGSGYTF TGTGCCAGCAGTGAGCAGTGGACAGGGAGTGGCTACACCTTC
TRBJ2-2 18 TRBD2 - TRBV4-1 CASSQESSGGPFTGELFF TGCGCCAGCAGCCAAGAAAGTAGCGGGGGACCATTCACCGGGGAGCTGTTTTTT
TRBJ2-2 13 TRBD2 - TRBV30 CAWSEAGAGELFF TGTGCCTGGAGTGAAGCGGGGGCCGGGGAGCTGTTTTTT
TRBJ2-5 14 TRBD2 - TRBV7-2 CASSPTSGAETQYF TGTGCCAGCAGCCCGACTAGCGGGGCAGAGACCCAGTACTTC
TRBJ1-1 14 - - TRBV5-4 CASSFTTMNTEAFF TGTGCCAGCAGTTTTACAACCATGAACACTGAAGCTTTCTTT
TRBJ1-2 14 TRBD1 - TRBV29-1 CSVAGQGTDGGYTF TGCAGCGTTGCTGGACAGGGGACAGATGGCGGCTACACCTTC
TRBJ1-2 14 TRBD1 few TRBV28 CASSLTGTGGGYTF TGTGCCAGCTCCTTGACCGGGACAGGAGGTGGCTACACCTTC
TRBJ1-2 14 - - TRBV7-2 CASSTSTANYGYTF TGTGCCAGCAGCACCTCGACAGCAAACTATGGCTACACCTTC
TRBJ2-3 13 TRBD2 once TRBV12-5 CASAAGVADTQYF TGTGCTAGTGCCGCGGGAGTAGCAGATACGCAGTATTTT
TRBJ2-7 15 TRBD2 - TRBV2 CASSSSGGQTYEQYF TGTGCCAGCAGTTCTAGCGGGGGCCAAACCTACGAGCAGTACTTC
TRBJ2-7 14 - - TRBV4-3 CASSQGADNYEQYF TGCGCCAGCAGCCAAGGTGCGGACAACTATGAGCAGTACTTC
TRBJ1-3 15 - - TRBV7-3 CASSLAGVSGNTIYF TGTGCCAGCAGCTTAGCCGGGGTATCAGGAAACACCATATATTTT
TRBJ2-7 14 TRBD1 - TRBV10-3 CAAKTGTGFYEQYF TGTGCCGCCAAAACCGGGACAGGGTTCTACGAGCAGTACTTC
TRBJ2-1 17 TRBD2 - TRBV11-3 CASSLAGTSGGSDEQFF TGTGCCAGCAGCTTAGCGGGGACTAGCGGGGGTAGTGATGAGCAGTTCTTC
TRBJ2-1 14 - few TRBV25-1 CASRAAYSYNEQFF TGTGCCAGCAGGGCAGCGTACTCCTACAATGAGCAGTTCTTC
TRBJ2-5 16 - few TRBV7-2 CASSGFTADFQETQYF TGTGCCAGCAGCGGATTTACAGCGGACTTCCAAGAGACCCAGTACTTC
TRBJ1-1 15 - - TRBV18 CASSPSGGARTEAFF TGTGCCAGCTCACCTTCTGGGGGGGCGCGGACTGAAGCTTTCTTT
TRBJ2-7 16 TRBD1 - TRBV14 CASSQDIGQGFYEQYF TGTGCCAGCAGCCAAGATATTGGACAGGGGTTCTACGAGCAGTACTTC
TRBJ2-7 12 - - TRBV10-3 CAISPTNYEQYF TGTGCCATCAGTCCGACTAACTACGAGCAGTACTTC
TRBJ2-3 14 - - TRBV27 CATQVVVNTDTQYF TGTGCCACCCAAGTAGTGGTGAACACAGATACGCAGTATTTT
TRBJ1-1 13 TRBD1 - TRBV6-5 CASSRGRGTEAFF TGTGCCAGCAGCAGGGGGCGAGGCACTGAAGCTTTCTTT
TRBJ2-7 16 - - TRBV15 CATSRTGEGWSYEQYF TGTGCCACCAGCAGGACAGGGGAGGGGTGGTCCTACGAGCAGTACTTC
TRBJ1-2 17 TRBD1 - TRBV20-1 CSASQGTGTASSYGYTF TGCAGTGCTAGTCAAGGGACAGGGACGGCCTCGAGCTATGGCTACACCTTC
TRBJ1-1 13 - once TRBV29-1 CSVVSSFNTEAFF TGCAGCGTTGTTAGCAGTTTTAACACTGAAGCTTTCTTT